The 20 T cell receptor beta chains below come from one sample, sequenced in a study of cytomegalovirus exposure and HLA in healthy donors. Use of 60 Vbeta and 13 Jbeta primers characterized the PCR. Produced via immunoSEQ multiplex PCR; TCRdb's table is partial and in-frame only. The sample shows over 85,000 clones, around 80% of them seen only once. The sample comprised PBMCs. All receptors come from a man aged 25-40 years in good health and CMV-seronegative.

The CDR3 sequence is CATSRTFNGEKLFF. CDR3 nucleotides: TGTGCCACCAGCAGGACATTTAACGGCGAAAAACTGTTTTTT. The chain couples TRBV15 to TRBJ1-4; D call uncertain. The CDR3 spans 14 residues. Germline lookup yields CDR1 LNHNV and CDR2 YYDKDF (reference sequence). Trimming stripped 3 bases from V and 8 bases from J, with 13 bases between.

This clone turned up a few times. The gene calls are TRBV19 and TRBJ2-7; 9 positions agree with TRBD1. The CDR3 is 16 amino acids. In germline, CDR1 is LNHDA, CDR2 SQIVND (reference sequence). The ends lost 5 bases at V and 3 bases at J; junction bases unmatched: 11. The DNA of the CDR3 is TGTGCCAGTAGTTTTACTCCGGGACAGGGTATCTACGAGCAGTACTTC. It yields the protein CASSFTPGQGIYEQYF.

The CDR3 reads CASRLPTSGASGANVLTF. CDR3 in DNA: TGTGCCAGCCGACTTCCGACTAGCGGGGCCTCTGGGGCCAACGTCCTGACTTTC. The V gene is TRBV2, the J gene TRBJ2-6, with 11 bases matching TRBD2. After removal of 8 bases from V and 0 bases from J, the junction contained 9 bases not matched to a gene. Germline CDR1 and CDR2: SNHLY and FYNNEI. The CDR3 has 18 amino acids.

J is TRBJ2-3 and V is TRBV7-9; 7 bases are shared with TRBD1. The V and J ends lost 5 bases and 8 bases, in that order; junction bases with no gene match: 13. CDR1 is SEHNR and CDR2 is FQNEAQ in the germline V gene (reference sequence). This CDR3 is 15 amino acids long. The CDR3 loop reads CASSPRTGVGVTQYF. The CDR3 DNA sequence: TGTGCCAGCAGCCCGAGGACAGGAGTGGGCGTTACGCAGTATTTT.

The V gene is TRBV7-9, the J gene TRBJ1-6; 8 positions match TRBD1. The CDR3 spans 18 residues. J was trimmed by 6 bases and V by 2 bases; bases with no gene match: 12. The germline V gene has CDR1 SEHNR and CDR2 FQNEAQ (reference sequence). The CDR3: CASSLYGLPGQVNSPLHF. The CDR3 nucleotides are TGTGCCAGCAGCTTATATGGCCTCCCGGGACAGGTTAATTCACCCCTCCACTTT.

CDR3 in DNA: TGTGCCATCAGCGGTGCTAGCGGGGGCCGCACAGATACGCAGTATTTT. It encodes CAISGASGGRTDTQYF. The chain uses TRBV10-3 and TRBJ2-3; 10 nucleotides line up with TRBD2. The CDR3 is 16 amino acids. After removal of 6 bases from V and 1 base from J, the junction contained 7 bases not matched to a gene. In germline, CDR1 is ENHRY, CDR2 SYGVKD.

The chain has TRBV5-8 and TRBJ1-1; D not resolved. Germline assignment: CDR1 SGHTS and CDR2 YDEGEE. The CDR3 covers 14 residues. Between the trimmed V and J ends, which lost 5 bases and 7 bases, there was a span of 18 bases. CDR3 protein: CASRSGPFWGEAFF. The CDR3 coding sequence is TGTGCCAGCAGAAGCGGGCCTTTCTGGGGTGAAGCTTTCTTT.

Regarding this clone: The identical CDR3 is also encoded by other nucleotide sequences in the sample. Here the CDR3 reads CASSLGRETQYF. Written as DNA, the CDR3 is TGTGCCAGCAGCTTAGGCCGGGAGACCCAGTACTTC. This chain connects TRBV13 to TRBJ2-5; no definite D call. From germline, CDR1 is PRHDT and CDR2 FYEKMQ (reference sequence). The CDR3 totals 12 residues. V was pared by 0 bases and J by 5 bases, with 4 bases between. The complete variable domain, with remaining parts taken from reference TRBV13 and TRBJ2-5, reads AAGVIQSPRHLIKEKRETATLKCYPIPRHDTVYWYQQGPGQDPQFLISFYEKMQSDKGSIPDRFSAQQFSDYHSELNMSSLELGDSALYFCASSLGRETQYFGPGTRLLVL.

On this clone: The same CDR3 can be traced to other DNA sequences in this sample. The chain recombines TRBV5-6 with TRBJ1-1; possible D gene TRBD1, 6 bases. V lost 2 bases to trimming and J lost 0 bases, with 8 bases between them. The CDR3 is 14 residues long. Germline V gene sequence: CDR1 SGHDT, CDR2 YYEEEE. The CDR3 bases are TGTGCCAGCAGCTTTGGACAGTTGAACACTGAAGCTTTCTTT. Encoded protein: CASSFGQLNTEAFF.

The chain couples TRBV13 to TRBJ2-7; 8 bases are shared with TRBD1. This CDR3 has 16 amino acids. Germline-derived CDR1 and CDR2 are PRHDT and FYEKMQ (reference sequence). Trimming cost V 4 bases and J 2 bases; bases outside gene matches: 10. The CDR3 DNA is TGTGCCAGCAGCTCTACCGGGACAGGTCCCACCTACGAGCAGTACTTC. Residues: CASSSTGTGPTYEQYF. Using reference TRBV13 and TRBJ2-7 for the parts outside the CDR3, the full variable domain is AAGVIQSPRHLIKEKRETATLKCYPIPRHDTVYWYQQGPGQDPQFLISFYEKMQSDKGSIPDRFSAQQFSDYHSELNMSSLELGDSALYFCASSSTGTGPTYEQYFGPGTRLTVT.

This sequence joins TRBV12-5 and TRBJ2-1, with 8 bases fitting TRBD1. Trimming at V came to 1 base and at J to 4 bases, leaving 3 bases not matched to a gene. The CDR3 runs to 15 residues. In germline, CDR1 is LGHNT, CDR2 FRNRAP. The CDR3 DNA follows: TGTGCTAGTGGTTTGGCAGGGGGCTGGTACAATGAGCAGTTCTTC. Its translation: CASGLAGGWYNEQFF.

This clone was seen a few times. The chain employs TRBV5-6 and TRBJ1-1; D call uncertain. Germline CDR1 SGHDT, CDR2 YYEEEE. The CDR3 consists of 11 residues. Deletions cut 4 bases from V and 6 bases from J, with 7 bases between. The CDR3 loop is CASSIGAEAFF. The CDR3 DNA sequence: TGTGCCAGCAGCATCGGTGCTGAAGCTTTCTTT.

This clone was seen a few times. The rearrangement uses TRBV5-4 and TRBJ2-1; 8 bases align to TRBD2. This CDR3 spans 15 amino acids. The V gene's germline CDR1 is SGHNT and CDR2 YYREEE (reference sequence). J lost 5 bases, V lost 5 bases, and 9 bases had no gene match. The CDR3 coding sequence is TGTGCCAGCAGTCCCAGCGGGAGCTTGAACAATGAGCAGTTCTTC. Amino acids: CASSPSGSLNNEQFF.

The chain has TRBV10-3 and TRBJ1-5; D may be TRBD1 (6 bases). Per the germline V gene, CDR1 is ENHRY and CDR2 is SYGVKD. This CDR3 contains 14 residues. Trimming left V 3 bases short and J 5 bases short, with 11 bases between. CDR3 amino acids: CAISDPTGYQPQHF. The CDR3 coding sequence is TGTGCCATCAGTGACCCGACAGGTTATCAGCCCCAGCATTTT.

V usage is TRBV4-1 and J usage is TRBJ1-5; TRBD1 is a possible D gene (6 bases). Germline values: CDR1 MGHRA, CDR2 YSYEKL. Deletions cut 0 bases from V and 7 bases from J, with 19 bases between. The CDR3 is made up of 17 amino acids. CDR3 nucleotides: TGCGCCAGCAGCCAAGATAGCGTGGGGGCCCGGTGGCAGCCCCAGCATTTT. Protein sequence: CASSQDSVGARWQPQHF.

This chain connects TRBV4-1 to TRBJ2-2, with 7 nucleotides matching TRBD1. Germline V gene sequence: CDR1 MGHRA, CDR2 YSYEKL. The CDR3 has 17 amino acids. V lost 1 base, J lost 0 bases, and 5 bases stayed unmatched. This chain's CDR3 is CASSQARDRSNTGELFF. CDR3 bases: TGCGCCAGCAGCCAAGCCCGGGACAGATCGAACACCGGGGAGCTGTTTTTT.

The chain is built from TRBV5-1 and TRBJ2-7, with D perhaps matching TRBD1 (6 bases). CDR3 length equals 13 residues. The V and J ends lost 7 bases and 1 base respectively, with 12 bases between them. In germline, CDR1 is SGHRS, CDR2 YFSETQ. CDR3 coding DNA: TGCGCCAGCCGGTTGGACAGATCCTACGAGCAGTACTTC. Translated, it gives CASRLDRSYEQYF.

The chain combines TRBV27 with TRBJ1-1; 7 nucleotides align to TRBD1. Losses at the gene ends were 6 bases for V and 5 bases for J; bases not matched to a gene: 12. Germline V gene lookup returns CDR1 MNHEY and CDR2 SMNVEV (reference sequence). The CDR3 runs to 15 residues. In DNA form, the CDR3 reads TGTGCCAGCAGAAATGGCAGGGGGTGGGTTACTGAAGCTTTCTTT. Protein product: CASRNGRGWVTEAFF.

The CDR3 reads CASSSLSGSSYNEQFF. The CDR3 DNA sequence: TGTGCCAGCAGCTCCCTTAGCGGGAGTTCGTACAATGAGCAGTTCTTC. This chain connects TRBV7-3 to TRBJ2-1; TRBD2 matches at 9 bases. Germline V gene sequence: CDR1 SGHTA, CDR2 FQGTGA. The J segment lost 4 bases and the V segment lost 4 bases, leaving 8 bases of the junction unmatched. There are 16 residues in the CDR3.

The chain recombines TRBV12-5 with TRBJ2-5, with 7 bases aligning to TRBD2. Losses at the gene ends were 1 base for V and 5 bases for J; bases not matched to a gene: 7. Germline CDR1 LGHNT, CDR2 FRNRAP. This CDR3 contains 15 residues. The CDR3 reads CASGLAPGREETQYF. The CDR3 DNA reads TGTGCTAGTGGTTTGGCCCCGGGGAGGGAGGAGACCCAGTACTTC.